Following are 20 T cell receptor beta chains from one sample sequenced in a study of blood T cells in healthy people across ages. Together with a sample-barcoded 5' primer, a J-beta primer mix was included in a second PCR lasting roughly 6 to 12 cycles. TCRdb re-called the 5' RACE reads through MiXCR, storing one row per CDR3 protein. The sample comprises hundreds of thousands of distinct CDR3 sequences, 40% to 50% of which are singletons, and about 32% rests with the top ten. Sequenced input: blood. The receptor source for this set is a man older than 75 in good health.

This clonotype was detected only a few times. The chain links TRBV7-8 to TRBJ2-1; D is perhaps TRBD2 (5 bases). Between the trimmed V and J ends, which lost 0 bases and 3 bases, there was a span of 6 bases. CDR3 length: 14 residues. Germline V gene sequence: CDR1 SGHVS, CDR2 FQNEAQ. CDR3 DNA sequence: TGTGCCAGCAGCTTAGCGGAGGACTACAATGAGCAGTTCTTC. Residues: CASSLAEDYNEQFF.

The genes are TRBV6-2 or TRBV6-3 and TRBJ2-7; D is possibly TRBD1 (5 bases). Trimming removed 7 bases at V and 3 bases at J, with 10 bases between. This CDR3 comprises 12 residues. Germline V CDR1 and CDR2: MNHEY, SVGEGT. The CDR3 spells CASTGQFYEQYF. CDR3 nucleotide sequence: TGTGCCAGCACCGGACAATTCTACGAGCAGTACTTC.

In its sample, this clonotype was seen many times. This chain uses TRBV4-2 with TRBJ2-7; 8 nucleotides line up with TRBD1. The V gene's germline CDR1 is LGHNA and CDR2 YNFKEQ. V was clipped by 0 bases and J by 2 bases; unmatched bases: 3. The length of the CDR3 is 15 residues. Here the CDR3 reads CASSQDGQGTYEQYF. The CDR3 DNA sequence: TGTGCCAGCAGCCAAGACGGACAGGGAACCTACGAGCAGTACTTC.

This clonotype was counted once. This chain uses TRBV4-2 with TRBJ2-5; no reliable D call. Trimming pared 1 base from V and 1 base from J, leaving 7 bases between. The CDR3 runs to 14 residues. CDR1 is LGHNA and CDR2 is YNFKEQ in the germline V gene. This CDR3 reads CASSQGVLQETQYF. As DNA, the CDR3 is TGTGCCAGCAGCCAAGGGGTCCTCCAAGAGACCCAGTACTTC.

The rearrangement links TRBV7-3 to TRBJ2-1, with TRBD2 matching 13 bases. CDR1 and CDR2 from the germline V gene are SGHTA and FQGTGA. Losses at the gene ends were 1 base for V and 10 bases for J; bases not matched to a gene: 13. The length of the CDR3 is 18 residues. Written as DNA, the CDR3 is TGTGCCAGCAGCTTAAGGGACAGTATTCCGGGACTAGCGGGAGAGCAGTTCTTC. Protein product: CASSLRDSIPGLAGEQFF. Variable domain in full (rest from reference TRBV7-3 and TRBJ2-1): GAGVSQTPSNKVTEKGKYVELRCDPISGHTALYWYRQSLGQGPEFLIYFQGTGAADDSGLPNDRFFAVRPEGSVSTLKIQRTERGDSAVYLCASSLRDSIPGLAGEQFFGPGTRLTVL.

In its sample, this clonotype was seen a few times. V is TRBV6-2 or TRBV6-3 and J is TRBJ2-6; 8 bases line up with TRBD1. CDR3 length: 18 residues. Germline lookup yields CDR1 MNHEY and CDR2 SVGEGT. V shed 6 bases and J 2 bases; nucleotides not matched to a gene: 12. The CDR3 region has the DNA TGTGCCAGCAGGGATCTGGGACAGGACACTCCTGGGGCCAACGTCCTGACTTTC. The encoded protein is CASRDLGQDTPGANVLTF.

This clonotype was picked up a small number of times. The chain joins TRBV6-5 to TRBJ2-6, with TRBD1 matching over 7 bases. With V trimmed by 2 bases and J by 3 bases, 4 bases remained unmatched. CDR3 length equals 16 residues. Germline-derived CDR1 and CDR2 are MNHEY and SVGAGI. CDR3 protein: CASSYRGGDGANVLTF. CDR3 DNA sequence: TGTGCCAGCAGTTACAGAGGGGGCGATGGGGCCAACGTCCTGACTTTC.

The J gene is TRBJ2-7, the V gene TRBV5-1; tentatively, D is TRBD1 (7 bases). The CDR3 has 18 amino acids. Trimming left V 2 bases short and J 3 bases short, with 24 bases between. The germline V gene has CDR1 SGHRS and CDR2 YFSETQ. The CDR3 protein is CASSFGRGTGGPSYEQYF. CDR3 in DNA: TGCGCCAGCAGCTTCGGCAGGGGGACTGGAGGGCCTAGCTACGAGCAGTACTTC.

The CDR3 region is CASSQGTGKLREQFF. In DNA, the CDR3 is TGCGCCAGCAGCCAAGGGACAGGGAAACTTCGGGAGCAGTTCTTC. V usage is TRBV5-1 and J usage is TRBJ2-1, with 9 nucleotides matching TRBD1. Germline loops: CDR1 SGHRS, CDR2 YFSETQ. The CDR3 runs to 15 residues. With V trimmed by 4 bases and J by 10 bases, 12 bases remained unmatched.

Notes on this clonotype: At one of its ends the junction is not consistent with the germline gene, which may arise from a read error. This chain connects TRBV10-1 to TRBJ2-7, with D possibly TRBD1 on 6 matching bases. Germline V gene lookup returns CDR1 WNHNN and CDR2 SYGVQD (reference sequence). The CDR3 totals 14 residues. The CDR3 loop is CANSDSQGTYEQYF. CDR3 sequence (DNA): TGCGCCAACAGTGATTCACAGGGAACCTACGAGCAGTACTTC.

The chain has TRBV20-1 and TRBJ2-1; 8 bases line up with TRBD1. The CDR3 extends over 12 amino acids. Germline-derived CDR1 and CDR2 are DFQATT and SNEGSKA (reference sequence). V gave up 5 bases and J gave up 9 bases; unmatched junction bases: 6. The CDR3 DNA follows: TGCAGTGCTGGACAGGGTCGGAGTGAGCAGTTCTTC. It codes for CSAGQGRSEQFF.

This clonotype was detected a few times. The chain joins TRBV28 to TRBJ2-3; 10 bases are a match to TRBD2. This CDR3 contains 16 residues. CDR1 and CDR2 from the germline V gene are MDHEN and SYDVKM. V lost 6 bases, J lost 1 base, and 7 bases stayed unmatched. CDR3 protein: CASREREGLGTDTQYF. The CDR3 coding sequence is TGTGCCAGCAGAGAGCGGGAGGGCCTAGGCACAGATACGCAGTATTTT.

This clonotype was found a few times. The chain combines TRBV7-3 with TRBJ2-3, with TRBD1 matching 7 bases. There are 16 residues in the CDR3. CDR1 is SGHTA and CDR2 is FQGTGA in the germline V gene. With 2 bases clipped from V and 0 bases from J, the junction kept 5 bases outside the gene matches. The CDR3: CASSLETGFSTDTQYF. CDR3 nucleotides: TGTGCCAGCAGCTTAGAGACAGGGTTTAGCACAGATACGCAGTATTTT. Drawing the rest from reference TRBV7-3 and TRBJ2-3, the complete variable domain is GAGVSQTPSNKVTEKGKYVELRCDPISGHTALYWYRQSLGQGPEFLIYFQGTGAADDSGLPNDRFFAVRPEGSVSTLKIQRTERGDSAVYLCASSLETGFSTDTQYFGPGTRLTVL.

With respect to this clonotype: This may be a read error: a much more frequent sequence differs by one nucleotide. The chain has TRBV5-8 and TRBJ2-5, with TRBD2 as a possible D gene (7 bases). The germline V gene has CDR1 SGHTS and CDR2 YDEGEE. This CDR3 contains 15 residues. The CDR3 DNA is TGTGTCAGCAGCCTGGAAGGGGGGGCGGTGGAGACCCAGTACTTC. It specifies CVSSLEGGAVETQYF.

This chain links TRBV19 with TRBJ1-2, with D hard to call. This CDR3 comprises 11 residues. Between the trimmed V and J ends, which lost 7 bases and 4 bases, there was a span of 7 bases. Germline loops: CDR1 LNHDA, CDR2 SQIVND (reference sequence). CDR3 DNA: TGTGCCAGTACGGCGGCCTATGGCTACACCTTC. Amino acid sequence: CASTAAYGYTF.

The V and J genes are TRBV30 and TRBJ2-5, with a tentative D call TRBD1 (5 bases). Germline CDR1 is GTSNPN and CDR2 is SVGIG (reference sequence). The CDR3 sequence is 13 residues long. V was cut by 3 bases and J by 1 base, with 9 bases left in between. The CDR3: CAWSQGTQETQYF. The CDR3 nucleotides are TGTGCCTGGAGCCAGGGTACCCAAGAGACCCAGTACTTC.

In the case of this clonotype: Being one base from a much bigger clone, this may be a read error. The chain couples TRBV27 to TRBJ1-2, with 8 bases lining up with TRBD1. Trimming cost V 5 bases and J 1 base; bases outside gene matches: 9. The length of the CDR3 is 16 residues. Germline V gives CDR1 MNHEY, CDR2 SMNVEV (reference sequence). The CDR3 spells CASSQYHRGINYGYTF. The CDR3 bases are TGTGCCAGCAGTCAGTACCACAGGGGGATTAACTATGGCTACACCTTC.

This clonotype was observed a few times. This sequence joins TRBV7-2 and TRBJ2-5, with 11 bases that match TRBD1. The CDR3 extends over 15 amino acids. J lost 5 bases, V lost 0 bases, and 2 bases had no gene match. Germline V gene sequence: CDR1 SGHTA, CDR2 FQGNSA. The CDR3 DNA is TGTGCCAGCAGCTTAGCCGGGACAGGGGGTGAGACCCAGTACTTC. It encodes CASSLAGTGGETQYF.

The chain uses TRBV27 and TRBJ2-5; D is tentatively TRBD1 or TRBD2 (6 bases each). The CDR3 extends over 16 amino acids. Trimming took off 4 bases at V and 2 bases at J, with 17 bases between the two ends. Germline CDR1 MNHEY, CDR2 SMNVEV (reference sequence). The CDR3 region is CASSSIPWGAQETQYF. The CDR3 DNA is TGTGCCAGCAGTTCGATCCCCTGGGGGGCACAAGAGACCCAGTACTTC.

CDR3 nucleotide sequence: TGCAGTGCTAGAGATGGGCAGGGAGGCGAAAAACTGTTTTTT. Protein sequence: CSARDGQGGEKLFF. The V call is TRBV20-1, the J call TRBJ1-4; D possibly corresponds to TRBD1 (5 bases). The V and J ends lost 0 bases and 8 bases respectively, with 13 bases between them. The CDR3 sequence is 14 residues long. CDR1 and CDR2 from the germline V gene are DFQATT and SNEGSKA (reference sequence).